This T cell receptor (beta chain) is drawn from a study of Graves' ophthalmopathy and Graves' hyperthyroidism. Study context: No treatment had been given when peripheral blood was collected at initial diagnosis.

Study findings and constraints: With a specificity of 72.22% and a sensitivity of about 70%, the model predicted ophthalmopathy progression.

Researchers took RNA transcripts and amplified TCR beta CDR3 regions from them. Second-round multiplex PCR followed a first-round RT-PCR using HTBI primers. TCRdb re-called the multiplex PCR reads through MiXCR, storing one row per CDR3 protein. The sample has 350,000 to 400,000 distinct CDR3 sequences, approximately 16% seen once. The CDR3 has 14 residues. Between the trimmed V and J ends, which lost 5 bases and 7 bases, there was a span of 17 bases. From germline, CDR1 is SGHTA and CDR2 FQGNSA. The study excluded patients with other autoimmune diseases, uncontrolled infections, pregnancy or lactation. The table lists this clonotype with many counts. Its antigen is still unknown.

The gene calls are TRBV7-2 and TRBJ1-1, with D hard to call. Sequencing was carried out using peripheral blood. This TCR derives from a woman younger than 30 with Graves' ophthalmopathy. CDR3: CASSARTWVFEAFF. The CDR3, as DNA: TGTGCCAGCAGCGCTCGTACATGGGTTTTTGAAGCTTTCTTT.